A selection of T cell receptor beta chains follows, all from one sample in a study of blood T cell repertoires in COVID-19. TCRdb's table, derived via immunoSEQ multiplex PCR, lists solely in-frame clones and lacks some. The sample has around 150,000 clones, roughly nine tenths seen once. The sample taken for sequencing was peripheral blood. The receptors here all came from a man aged 60 to 69 with active or convalescent COVID-19. CDR3s include the opening cysteine and the closing phenylalanine or tryptophan. Fields, in order: D gene, clone size, CDR3 length, V gene, J gene, CDR3 protein, CDR3 DNA. A D gene is named only where the DNA matches it firmly. Not every row has a clone size; where given, it reads once, few, many or a size class.

NA	NA	15	TRBV7-8	TRBJ2-7	CASSVHQGFSYEQYF	TGTGCCAGCAGCGTTCATCAGGGGTTCTCCTACGAGCAGTACTTC
NA	few	12	TRBV30	TRBJ1-4	CAWREGNEKLFF	TGTGCCTGGAGGGAGGGTAACGAAAAACTGTTTTTT
NA	NA	12	TRBV28	TRBJ2-4	CASSTRQFFPYF	TGTGCCAGCAGTACCCGACAGTTCTTTCCGTACTTC
TRBD1	few	14	TRBV6-5	TRBJ2-1	CASSRGQPYNEQFF	TGTGCCAGCAGTCGGGGACAGCCTTACAATGAGCAGTTCTTC
NA	NA	14	TRBV6-5	TRBJ2-5	CASLPLRVGETQYF	TGTGCCAGCTTACCCTTGAGGGTAGGGGAGACCCAGTACTTC
NA	NA	16	TRBV19	TRBJ2-2	CASSRVGQGGTGELFF	TGTGCCAGTAGTAGGGTCGGCCAGGGTGGCACCGGGGAGCTGTTTTTT
NA	NA	14	TRBV27	TRBJ1-4	CASSLRVAGEKLFF	TGTGCCAGCAGTTTACGAGTCGCCGGTGAAAAACTGTTTTTT
NA	NA	14	TRBV6-1	TRBJ1-2	CASSENRVRYGYTF	TGTGCCAGCAGTGAGAACAGGGTCCGATATGGCTACACCTTC
NA	NA	14	TRBV6-5	TRBJ2-7	CASSYTSGAYEQYF	TGTGCCAGCAGTTACACGTCGGGGGCCTACGAGCAGTACTTC
TRBD1	NA	14	TRBV6-4	TRBJ1-2	CASSKDRGLFGYTF	TGTGCCAGCAGCAAAGACAGGGGGCTGTTTGGCTACACCTTC
NA	NA	16	TRBV14	TRBJ2-3	CASSQTRRSGTDTQYF	TGTGCCAGCAGCCAAACGCGCAGGTCGGGCACAGATACGCAGTATTTT
NA	once	14	TRBV6-1	TRBJ1-5	CASSDSYSNQPQHF	TGTGCCAGCAGTGATAGTTATAGCAATCAGCCCCAGCATTTT
NA	NA	14	TRBV9	TRBJ1-2	CASSVAPANYGYTF	TGTGCCAGCAGCGTAGCCCCGGCTAACTATGGCTACACCTTC
TRBD1	NA	17	TRBV5-1	TRBJ1-2	CASSPGGQGAVDYGYTF	TGCGCCAGCAGTCCAGGAGGACAGGGGGCTGTAGACTATGGCTACACCTTC
TRBD1	few	16	TRBV18	TRBJ1-1	CASSTIPGQQNTEAFF	TGTGCCAGCTCGACGATACCGGGACAGCAGAACACTGAAGCTTTCTTT
TRBD1	NA	15	TRBV30	TRBJ1-6	CAWSVPGGIRSPLHF	TGTGCCTGGAGTGTGCCAGGGGGCATTCGTTCACCCCTCCACTTT
TRBD1	NA	14	TRBV5-1	TRBJ2-3	CASSGGGQVHEQYF	TGCGCCAGCAGCGGAGGAGGACAGGTACACGAGCAGTATTTT
NA	NA	13	TRBV7-6	TRBJ1-2	CASSQDGGYGYTF	TGTGCCAGCAGCCAGGACGGAGGATATGGCTACACCTTC
NA	NA	13	TRBV2	TRBJ1-2	CASRQETPYGYTF	TGTGCCAGCCGACAGGAAACTCCCTATGGCTACACCTTC
TRBD1	NA	12	TRBV5-8	TRBJ1-2	CASRTQGGGYTF	TGTGCCAGCAGGACACAGGGGGGTGGCTACACCTTC
NA	NA	15	TRBV4-2	TRBJ1-1	CASSLQEGMNTEAFF	TGTGCCAGCAGCCTTCAGGAGGGCATGAACACTGAAGCTTTCTTT
NA	NA	16	TRBV6-5	TRBJ1-6	CASSYSEPRVGSPLHF	TGTGCCAGCAGTTACTCGGAACCCAGGGTAGGGTCACCCCTCCACTTT
TRBD2	once	16	TRBV7-2	TRBJ2-7	CASSLSGSGNSYEQYF	TGTGCCAGCAGCTTAAGCGGGAGCGGCAACTCCTACGAGCAGTACTTC
NA	NA	13	TRBV12-3/TRBV12-4	TRBJ1-2	CASSVISNYGYTF	TGTGCCAGCAGCGTCATCAGTAACTATGGCTACACCTTC
TRBD2	NA	17	TRBV20-1	TRBJ2-3	CSASLAGAPLSTDTQYF	TGCAGTGCTAGTTTAGCGGGGGCTCCGCTCAGCACAGATACGCAGTATTTT
TRBD2	NA	15	TRBV19	TRBJ2-7	CASRTRTSGSYEQYF	TGTGCCAGTAGAACCAGGACTAGCGGGAGTTACGAGCAGTACTTC
TRBD1	NA	16	TRBV9	TRBJ2-2	CASSLRGDRETGELFF	TGTGCCAGCAGCCTCCGAGGGGACAGGGAGACCGGGGAGCTGTTTTTT
NA	NA	13	TRBV7-2	TRBJ1-1	CASSLQGWTEAFF	TGTGCCAGCAGCTTGCAGGGATGGACTGAAGCTTTCTTT
NA	NA	15	TRBV19	TRBJ2-3	CASSREGAGTDTQYF	TGTGCCAGTAGTAGAGAGGGAGCGGGCACAGATACGCAGTATTTT
TRBD1	once	17	TRBV27	TRBJ1-4	CASSFRGQGANYEKLFF	TGTGCCAGCAGTTTTAGGGGACAGGGGGCGAATTATGAAAAACTGTTTTTT
NA	NA	15	TRBV2	TRBJ1-6	CASSRDGPWDSPLHF	TGTGCCAGCAGTCGGGATGGCCCCTGGGATTCACCCCTCCACTTT
TRBD1	NA	15	TRBV6-6	TRBJ1-5	CASSDRVSSNQPQHF	TGTGCCAGCAGCGACAGGGTATCGAGCAATCAGCCCCAGCATTTT
TRBD2	NA	18	TRBV7-2	TRBJ2-7	CASSLRQHSGGPYYEQYF	TGTGCCAGCAGCCTCAGACAACATAGCGGGGGGCCCTACTACGAGCAGTACTTC
NA	NA	14	TRBV11-2	TRBJ2-7	CASSLGVREYEQYF	TGTGCCAGCAGCTTAGGTGTCAGGGAATACGAGCAGTACTTC
TRBD2	NA	14	TRBV29-1	TRBJ2-3	CSVGGSGGTDTQYF	TGCAGCGTTGGGGGTAGCGGGGGCACAGATACGCAGTATTTT
NA	NA	12	TRBV11-2	TRBJ2-5	CASSLEAETQYF	TGTGCCAGCAGCCTCGAGGCAGAGACCCAGTACTTC
NA	NA	15	TRBV9	TRBJ1-2	CASSVGEGLWDGYTF	TGTGCCAGCAGCGTAGGGGAGGGGCTGTGGGATGGCTACACCTTC
TRBD2	NA	15	TRBV7-6	TRBJ2-1	CASSLASGRANEQFF	TGTGCCAGCAGCTTAGCCAGCGGGAGGGCCAATGAGCAGTTCTTC
TRBD1	NA	15	TRBV6-5	TRBJ1-6	CASSFRTSGGSPLHF	TGTGCCAGCAGTTTCCGGACATCAGGGGGTTCACCCCTCCACTTT
TRBD2	NA	16	TRBV19	TRBJ2-1	CASSIDFGSGRAEQFF	TGTGCCAGTAGTATAGATTTCGGTAGCGGGAGGGCTGAGCAGTTCTTC
NA	NA	11	TRBV29-1	TRBJ1-1	CSVESQGAAFF	TGCAGCGTTGAGAGCCAGGGTGCGGCTTTCTTT